The T cell receptor beta chain described here comes from a study of Graves' ophthalmopathy and Graves' hyperthyroidism. This clonotype was seen repeatedly, ten times or more. Investigators amplified TCR beta CDR3 regions from RNA transcripts. RT-PCR was first run with HTBI primers, then multiplex PCR in a second round. TCRdb reanalysed the multiplex PCR reads using MiXCR and keeps one entry per CDR3 protein. In the table there are 660,000 or so distinct CDR3 sequences, 35% to 50% of which are singletons. V shed 5 bases and J shed 2 bases, with 10 bases lying between them. CDR3 length: 14 residues. The sample comprised peripheral blood. The clonotype comes from an adult man with Graves' ophthalmopathy. The J gene is TRBJ1-5, the V gene TRBV12-3 or TRBV12-4, with D perhaps TRBD1 (5 bases). CDR3 amino acids: CASSLTVGNQPQHF. The DNA for the CDR3 is TGTGCCAGCAGTCTGACAGTCGGCAATCAGCCCCAGCATTTT.